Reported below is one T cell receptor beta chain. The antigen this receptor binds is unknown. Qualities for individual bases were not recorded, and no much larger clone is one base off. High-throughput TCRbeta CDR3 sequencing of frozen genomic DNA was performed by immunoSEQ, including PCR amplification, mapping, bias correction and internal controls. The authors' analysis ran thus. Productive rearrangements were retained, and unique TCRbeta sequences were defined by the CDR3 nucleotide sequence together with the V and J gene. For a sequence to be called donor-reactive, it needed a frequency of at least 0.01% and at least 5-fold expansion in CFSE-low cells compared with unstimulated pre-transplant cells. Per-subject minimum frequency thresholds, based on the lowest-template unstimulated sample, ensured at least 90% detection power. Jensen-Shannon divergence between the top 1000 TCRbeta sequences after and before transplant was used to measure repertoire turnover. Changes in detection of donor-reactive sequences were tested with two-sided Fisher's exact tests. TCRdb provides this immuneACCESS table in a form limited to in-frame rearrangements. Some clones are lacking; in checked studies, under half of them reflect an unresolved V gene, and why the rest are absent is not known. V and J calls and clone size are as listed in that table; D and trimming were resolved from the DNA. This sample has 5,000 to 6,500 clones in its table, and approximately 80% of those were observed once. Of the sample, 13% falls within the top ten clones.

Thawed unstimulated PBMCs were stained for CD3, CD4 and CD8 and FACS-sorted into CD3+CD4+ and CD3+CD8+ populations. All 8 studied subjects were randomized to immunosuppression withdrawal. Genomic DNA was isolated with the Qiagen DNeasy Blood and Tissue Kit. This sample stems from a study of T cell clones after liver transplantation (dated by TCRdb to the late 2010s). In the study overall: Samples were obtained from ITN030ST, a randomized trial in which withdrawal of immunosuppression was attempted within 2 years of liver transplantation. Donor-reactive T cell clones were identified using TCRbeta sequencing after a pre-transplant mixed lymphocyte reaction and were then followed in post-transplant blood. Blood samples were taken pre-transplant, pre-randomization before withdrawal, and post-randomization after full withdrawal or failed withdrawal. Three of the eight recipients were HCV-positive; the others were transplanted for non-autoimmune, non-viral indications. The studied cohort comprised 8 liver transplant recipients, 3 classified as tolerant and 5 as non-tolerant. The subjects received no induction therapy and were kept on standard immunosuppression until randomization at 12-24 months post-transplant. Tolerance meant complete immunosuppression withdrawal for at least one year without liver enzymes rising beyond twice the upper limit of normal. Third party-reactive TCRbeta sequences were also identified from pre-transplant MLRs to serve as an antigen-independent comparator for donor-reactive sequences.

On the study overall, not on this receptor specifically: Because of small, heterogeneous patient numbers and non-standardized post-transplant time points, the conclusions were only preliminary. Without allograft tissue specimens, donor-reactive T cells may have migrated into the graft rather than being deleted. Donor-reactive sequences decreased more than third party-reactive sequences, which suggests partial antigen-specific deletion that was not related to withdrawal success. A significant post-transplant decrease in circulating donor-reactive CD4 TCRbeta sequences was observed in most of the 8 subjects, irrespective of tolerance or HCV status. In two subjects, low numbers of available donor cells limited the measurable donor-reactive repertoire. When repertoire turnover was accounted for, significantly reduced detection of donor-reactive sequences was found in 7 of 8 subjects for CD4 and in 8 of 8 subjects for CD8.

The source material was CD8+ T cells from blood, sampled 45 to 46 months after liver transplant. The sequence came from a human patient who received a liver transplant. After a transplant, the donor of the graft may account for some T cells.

The nucleotides read TGTGCCAGCAGCTTAGGCCCGGGACAGGGGTACAATGAGCAGTTCTTC. The resulting protein is CASSLGPGQGYNEQFF. Recombination connected TRBV11-2 to TRBJ2-1; 10 central nucleotides agree with TRBD1. Trimmed from V: 1 base; trimmed from J: 4 bases; junction bases lacking a gene match: 4. The CDR3 holds 16 amino acids from the cysteine to the phenylalanine. Kept here is only the CDR3 DNA, which spans 48 bases and is read in frame from base 1. For CDR1 and CDR2, the germline V gene lists SGHAT and FQNNGV.